The T cell receptor beta chain described here comes from a study of T cell responses to AZD1222 COVID-19 vaccine. As concerns this clone: Its antigen is still unknown.

Sequencing was performed with immunoSEQ multiplex PCR; in TCRdb, only in-frame clones are kept and a portion is missing. This table holds 110,000 or so clones, approximately 88% found once. Pooling of second doses given at about 4 or about 12 weeks was done. CDR1 is SGHRS, CDR2 YFSETQ, per germline. This CDR3 has 13 amino acids. V shed 4 bases and J shed 1 base, with 8 bases lying between them. The study's findings and limits: Only a handful of AZD1222 recipients tested seropositive at baseline. Donors, mostly white British, included more females; clonal diversity was possibly underestimated. Regions 160-218 and 743-854 held dominance among vaccine-associated CD4 TCRs, which spanned spike.

This chain connects TRBV5-1 to TRBJ1-1, with D possibly being TRBD1 (6 bases). The sample consisted of peripheral blood, taken 28 days after the second AZD1222 dose. The TCR was taken from an adult who received the AZD1222 COVID-19 vaccine. CDR3 sequence (DNA): TGCGCCAGCAGCGTACAGGGGAACACTGAAGCTTTCTTT. This translates into CASSVQGNTEAFF.